This is a list of T cell receptor beta chains from one sample in a study of blood T cell repertoires in COVID-19. TCRdb's table, derived via immunoSEQ multiplex PCR, lists solely in-frame clones and lacks some. This sample has some 520,000 clones, with 85% to 90% found just once. Sequences were obtained from peripheral blood. These receptors were taken from a man in his late teens or twenties with COVID-19, enrolled during active disease. Each CDR3 is given with its conserved first and last residue. Fields, in order: J gene, V gene, CDR3 protein.

J gene: TRBJ1-5
V gene: TRBV3-1/TRBV3-2
CDR3 protein: CASSTGLMEQPQHF

J gene: TRBJ2-3
V gene: TRBV5-1
CDR3 protein: CASSLDVAGSTDTQYF

J gene: TRBJ1-1
V gene: TRBV2
CDR3 protein: CASRETGKNTEAFF

J gene: TRBJ2-1
V gene: TRBV5-1
CDR3 protein: CASSLNRDEQFF

J gene: TRBJ2-7
V gene: TRBV7-4
CDR3 protein: CASSDAGQHYEQYF

J gene: TRBJ2-2
V gene: TRBV18
CDR3 protein: CASSPRDRGANTGELFF

J gene: TRBJ2-2
V gene: TRBV11-2
CDR3 protein: CASSFPRGRPTGELFF

J gene: TRBJ2-2
V gene: TRBV9
CDR3 protein: CASSVAGATGELFF

J gene: TRBJ2-1
V gene: TRBV19
CDR3 protein: CASSITPSGTRNEQFF

J gene: TRBJ1-1
V gene: TRBV30
CDR3 protein: CAWSTLGGKNTEAFF

J gene: TRBJ1-1
V gene: TRBV19
CDR3 protein: CASSRGRNTEAFF

J gene: TRBJ2-2
V gene: TRBV7-9
CDR3 protein: CASSPGQGNTGELFF

J gene: TRBJ1-5
V gene: TRBV7-2
CDR3 protein: CASSLQSNQPQHF

J gene: TRBJ2-7
V gene: TRBV19
CDR3 protein: CASSIISGSSYEQYF

J gene: TRBJ2-3
V gene: TRBV12-5
CDR3 protein: CASGLVVGGVIDTQYF

J gene: TRBJ2-3
V gene: TRBV4-1
CDR3 protein: CASSLQPIPTDTQYF

J gene: TRBJ1-2
V gene: TRBV28
CDR3 protein: CASSWGDRGLLGYTF

J gene: TRBJ1-1
V gene: TRBV3-1/TRBV3-2
CDR3 protein: CASSQGGANTEAFF

J gene: TRBJ1-1
V gene: TRBV27
CDR3 protein: CASSSTGGRTEAFF

J gene: TRBJ2-3
V gene: TRBV3-1/TRBV3-2
CDR3 protein: CASSQDSLPLAQDTQYF

J gene: TRBJ2-2
V gene: TRBV2
CDR3 protein: CASSEDGAGELFF

J gene: TRBJ1-1
V gene: TRBV10-3
CDR3 protein: CAIRGGASTEAFF

J gene: TRBJ2-1
V gene: TRBV5-4
CDR3 protein: CASSVQGIPANEQFF

J gene: TRBJ2-7
V gene: TRBV15
CDR3 protein: CATSRDRDRGLQYF

J gene: TRBJ1-6
V gene: TRBV6-5
CDR3 protein: CASSLQGASNSPLHF

J gene: TRBJ2-5
V gene: TRBV7-9
CDR3 protein: CASSSEPQGTKTQYF

J gene: TRBJ1-1
V gene: TRBV7-8
CDR3 protein: CASSPAGGLQNTEAFF

J gene: TRBJ2-7
V gene: TRBV7-9
CDR3 protein: CASSFTLGREQYF